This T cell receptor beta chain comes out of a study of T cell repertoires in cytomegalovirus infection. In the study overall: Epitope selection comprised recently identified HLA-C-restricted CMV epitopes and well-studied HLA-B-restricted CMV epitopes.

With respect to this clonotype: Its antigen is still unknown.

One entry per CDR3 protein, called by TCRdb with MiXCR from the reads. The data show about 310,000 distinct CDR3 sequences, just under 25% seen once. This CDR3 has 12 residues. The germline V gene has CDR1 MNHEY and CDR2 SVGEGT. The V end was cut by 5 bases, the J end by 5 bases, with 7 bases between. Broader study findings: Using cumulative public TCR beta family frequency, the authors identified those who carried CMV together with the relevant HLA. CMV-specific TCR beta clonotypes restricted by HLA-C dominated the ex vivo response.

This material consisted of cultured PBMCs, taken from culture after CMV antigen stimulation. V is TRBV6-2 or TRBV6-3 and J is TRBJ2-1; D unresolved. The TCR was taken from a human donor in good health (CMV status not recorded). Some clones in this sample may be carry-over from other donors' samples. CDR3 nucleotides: TGTGCCAGCAGTGGTTACGACAATGAGCAGTTCTTC. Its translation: CASSGYDNEQFF.